This T cell receptor (beta chain) emerged from a study of T-cell reconstitution after alpha-beta-depleted transplantation in children. Researchers prepared the TCRbeta library using unique molecular identifiers, the study reports. One entry per CDR3 protein results from TCRdb running MiXCR on the PCR reads. The data hold more than 85,000 distinct CDR3 sequences, with about 9.4% observed a single time. This clonotype has ten or more counts. V trimming: 2 bases; J trimming: 4 bases; junction bases outside the gene matches: 6. The CDR3 runs 15 residues. The V and J genes are TRBV12-3 or TRBV12-4 and TRBJ2-5; 8 bases fit TRBD2. This TCR was recovered from a human donor who donated a stem cell graft to a child with acute lymphoblastic leukemia. This material consisted of PBMCs from the stem cell graft donor, taken from the stem cell graft. The CDR3 region has the DNA TGTGCCAGCAGTTTATCCGACGGGAGGGGAGAGACCCAGTACTTC. It encodes CASSLSDGRGETQYF.